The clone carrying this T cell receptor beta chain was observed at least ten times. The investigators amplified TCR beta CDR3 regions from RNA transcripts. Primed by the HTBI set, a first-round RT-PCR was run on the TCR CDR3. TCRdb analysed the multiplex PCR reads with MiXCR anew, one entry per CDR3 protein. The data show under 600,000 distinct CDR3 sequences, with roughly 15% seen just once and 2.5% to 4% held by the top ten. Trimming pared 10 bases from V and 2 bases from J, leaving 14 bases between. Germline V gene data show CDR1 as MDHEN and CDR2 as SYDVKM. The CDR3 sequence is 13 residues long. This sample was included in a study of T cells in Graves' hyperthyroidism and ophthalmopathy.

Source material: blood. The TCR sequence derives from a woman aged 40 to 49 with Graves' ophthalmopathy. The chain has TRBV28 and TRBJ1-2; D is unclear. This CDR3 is CATGRTGNYGYTF. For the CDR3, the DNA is TGTGCCACCGGACGGACTGGGAACTATGGCTACACCTTC.